The present entry profiles one T cell receptor beta chain with its context. CDR3 length equals 14 residues. V lost 1 base, J lost 6 bases, and 12 bases lay in between. The germline gives CDR1 SGHAT, CDR2 FQNNGV. This entry is derived from a study of blood T cell repertoires in COVID-19. Measured with immunoSEQ multiplex PCR; TCRdb has only the in-frame clones, and not every one. The sample lists roughly 300,000 clones, 86% occurring once. This receptor was obtained from a woman aged 25-40 years with COVID-19, enrolled during active disease. The chain has TRBV11-2 and TRBJ1-2, with D unclear. Sequencing input: peripheral blood. The CDR3 DNA is TGTGCCAGCAGCTTAGTGCAACAGTCTCATGGCTACACCTTC. Translated: CASSLVQQSHGYTF.